These T cell receptor beta chains were read from a single sample in a study of blood T cell repertoires in COVID-19. Only in-frame clones appear in the TCRdb table, and some are missing; sequencing was by immunoSEQ multiplex PCR. The sample lists around 180,000 clones, 84% occurring once. Sequenced sample: PBMCs or T cells enriched from blood (not recorded which). Receptors were obtained from a man between 50 and 59 years old who had recovered from COVID-19. Both conserved end residues are part of each CDR3. The order of the fields is J gene, V gene, D gene, clone size, CDR3 protein, CDR3 DNA. The D gene is left open where the match is weak. Only some rows state a clone size, as once, few, many or a class for expanded clones.

>TRBJ1-2|TRBV7-9|TRBD1|.
CASSLTGGGYTF
TGTGCCAGCAGCTTAACAGGGGGTGGCTACACCTTC
>TRBJ1-1|TRBV12-3/TRBV12-4|.|.
CASTNRVAEAFF
TGTGCCAGCACTAACAGGGTGGCTGAAGCTTTCTTT
>TRBJ2-7|TRBV5-1|.|.
CASSPDEQYF
TGCGCCAGCAGCCCCGACGAGCAGTACTTC
>TRBJ2-3|TRBV5-5|.|.
CASSLNSPDTQYF
TGTGCCAGCAGCTTGAACAGTCCAGATACGCAGTATTTT
>TRBJ1-1|TRBV25-1|TRBD1|.
CASSAGTGVFRNTEAFF
TGTGCCAGCAGTGCCGGGACAGGGGTATTTAGGAACACTGAAGCTTTCTTT
>TRBJ1-5|TRBV5-1|TRBD1|few
CASSLEAGGQPQHF
TGCGCCAGCAGCTTGGAGGCAGGGGGCCAGCCCCAGCATTTT
>TRBJ2-7|TRBV19|TRBD1|.
CASSPRQGARYEQYF
TGTGCCAGTAGTCCTCGACAGGGGGCACGGTACGAGCAGTACTTC
>TRBJ2-3|TRBV5-6|TRBD2|.
CASSLSPGGWADTQYF
TGTGCCAGCAGCCTTTCTCCGGGGGGATGGGCAGATACGCAGTATTTT
>TRBJ1-2|TRBV30|TRBD1|.
CAWWHRGLFSDGYTF
TGTGCCTGGTGGCACAGGGGGCTATTTTCCGATGGCTACACCTTC
>TRBJ1-2|TRBV11-2|.|once
CASSRGAYGYTF
TGTGCCAGCAGCCGTGGAGCTTATGGCTACACCTTC
>TRBJ2-3|TRBV18|TRBD1|.
CASSAPGTGGTDTQYF
TGTGCCAGCTCAGCGCCCGGGACAGGGGGCACAGATACGCAGTATTTT
>TRBJ2-5|TRBV5-8|TRBD1|once
CASSLGESRGETQYF
TGTGCCAGCAGCTTGGGAGAGTCCAGGGGGGAGACCCAGTACTTC
>TRBJ1-5|TRBV9|.|.
CASSGSDGNSNQPQHF
TGTGCCAGCAGCGGATCGGACGGGAATAGCAATCAGCCCCAGCATTTT
>TRBJ1-2|TRBV5-5|.|.
CASSLAAGSHYGYTF
TGTGCCAGCAGCTTGGCAGCAGGGTCCCACTATGGCTACACCTTC
>TRBJ2-3|TRBV2|TRBD1|few
CASSYGTASTDTQYF
TGTGCCAGCAGTTACGGGACAGCTAGCACAGATACGCAGTATTTT
>TRBJ2-7|TRBV7-2|TRBD1|once
CASSFGRDRVSYEQYF
TGTGCCAGCAGCTTCGGGCGGGACAGGGTATCCTACGAGCAGTACTTC
>TRBJ2-1|TRBV6-4|TRBD2|.
CASSPGGGGYNEQFF
TGTGCCAGCAGCCCGGGAGGGGGAGGGTACAATGAGCAGTTCTTC
>TRBJ1-6|TRBV28|.|.
CASSLGGVGNSPLHF
TGTGCCAGCAGCTTGGGAGGGGTCGGGAATTCACCCCTCCACTTT
>TRBJ1-2|TRBV25-1|TRBD1|.
CASSEYVAAGGGGYTF
TGTGCCAGCAGTGAATACGTAGCGGCAGGGGGCGGTGGCTACACCTTC
>TRBJ2-5|TRBV11-3|.|.
CASSASPGSHIGTQYF
TGTGCCAGCAGCGCGAGCCCCGGGAGCCACATTGGGACCCAGTACTTC
>TRBJ2-7|TRBV11-3|TRBD2|.
CASSSSGLAAEQYF
TGTGCCAGCAGCTCATCCGGACTAGCGGCCGAGCAGTACTTC
>TRBJ2-7|TRBV5-6|TRBD1|.
CASSLGTGRSSYEQYF
TGTGCCAGCAGCTTGGGGACAGGCAGGAGCTCCTACGAGCAGTACTTC
>TRBJ2-3|TRBV19|.|.
CASSIAADTQYF
TGTGCCAGTAGTATAGCCGCAGATACGCAGTATTTT
>TRBJ2-1|TRBV24-1|TRBD2|.
CATSRRGAGPYNEQFF
TGTGCCACCAGTCGGAGGGGAGCGGGGCCTTACAATGAGCAGTTCTTC
>TRBJ1-5|TRBV6-5|.|.
CASHLGGERQPQHF
TGTGCCAGCCATTTAGGGGGGGAAAGGCAGCCCCAGCATTTT
>TRBJ2-2|TRBV7-9|TRBD2|once
CASSFRAGGGTPGELFF
TGTGCCAGCAGCTTCCGCGCGGGGGGGGGCACCCCCGGGGAGCTGTTTTTT